A single sample gave rise to the 11 T cell receptor beta chains below, sequenced in a study of somatic mutations in cytotoxic T cells in rheumatoid arthritis. This table comes from immunoSEQ multiplex PCR, and its TCRdb copy is limited to in-frame clones, with some not included. Of 20,000 to 25,000 clones in the sample, approximately 84% were seen once. Sequencing input: CD8+ T cells sorted from blood. The origin of the receptors is an adult with rheumatoid arthritis.

The gene calls are TRBV4-1 and TRBJ2-2, with D possibly being TRBD2 (5 bases). Trimming cost V 8 bases and J 0 bases, with 13 bases left between them. The CDR3 has 15 residues. Germline CDR1 reads MGHRA; CDR2 reads YSYEKL. CDR3 DNA: TGCGCCAGCGGGCCGGACTGGACGAACACCGGGGAGCTGTTTTTT. This gives the protein CASGPDWTNTGELFF.

The chain recombines TRBV7-2 with TRBJ2-7; TRBD2 aligns across 8 bases. The V segment lost 1 base and the J segment 1 base; nucleotides outside the gene matches: 3. Germline CDR1 is SGHTA and CDR2 is FQGNSA. This CDR3 has 15 amino acids. DNA for the CDR3: TGTGCCAGCAGCTTAGTAGGCGGGGGGTCCTACGAGCAGTACTTC. Amino acids: CASSLVGGGSYEQYF.

This clone was seen only once. V usage is TRBV12-5 and J usage is TRBJ1-2; the D is unclear. The V end lost 7 bases, the J end lost 5 bases, and 17 bases lay between the germline ends. The germline V gene encodes CDR1 LGHNT and CDR2 FRNRAP. The CDR3 is 14 amino acids. The CDR3 DNA follows: TGTGCTAGTGCCCCTTCGGGAGACTCATATGGCTACACCTTC. It specifies CASAPSGDSYGYTF.

The chain combines TRBV7-3 with TRBJ2-6, with 10 bases matching TRBD1. Germline CDR1 SGHTA, CDR2 FQGTGA. The trim removed 5 bases at V and 0 bases at J, leaving 10 bases unmatched. The CDR3 spans 19 residues. CDR3 nucleotide sequence: TGTGCCAGCAGCCGAAGGGGGACAGGGGTTCCCTCTGGGGCCAACGTCCTGACTTTC. Translating it yields CASSRRGTGVPSGANVLTF.

The chain's CDR3 is CASSLLGDRETQYF. DNA of the CDR3: TGTGCCAGCAGCTTATTGGGAGATCGAGAGACCCAGTACTTC. The chain joins TRBV7-9 to TRBJ2-5; weak D call: TRBD2 (5 bases). Trimming took 2 bases from V and 4 from J, leaving 11 bases between them. The length of the CDR3 is 14 residues. Germline CDR1 reads SEHNR; CDR2 reads FQNEAQ (reference sequence).

This clone has only a few counts. The chain recombines TRBV30 with TRBJ1-5; TRBD1 matches at 8 bases. CDR1 and CDR2 (germline): GTSNPN, SVGIG (reference sequence). The CDR3 consists of 15 residues. V lost 0 bases and J lost 1; bases outside the gene matches: 2. CDR3 DNA sequence: TGTGCCTGGAGTGTAGGGACAGGCAGCAATCAGCCCCAGCATTTT. It encodes CAWSVGTGSNQPQHF.

This clone appeared a single time. The rearrangement links TRBV4-1 to TRBJ2-7; weak D call: TRBD1 (5 bases). The germline CDR1 and CDR2 sequences are MGHRA and YSYEKL. The CDR3 is made up of 15 amino acids. Between the trimmed V and J ends, which lost 0 bases and 1 base, there was a span of 10 bases. CDR3: CASSQDHQGSYEQYF. The CDR3 region has the DNA TGCGCCAGCAGCCAAGATCATCAGGGTTCCTACGAGCAGTACTTC.

The V and J genes are TRBV5-1 and TRBJ1-1; TRBD1 might be the D (5 bases). Germline CDR1 is SGHRS and CDR2 is YFSETQ. V lost 0 bases to trimming and J lost 6 bases, with 18 bases between them. This CDR3 contains 16 residues. The CDR3 here is CASSLGRGAGWAEAFF. The CDR3 nucleotides are TGCGCCAGCAGCTTGGGGAGGGGCGCTGGTTGGGCTGAAGCTTTCTTT.

The gene calls are TRBV2 and TRBJ2-1, with 13 positions matching TRBD2. The CDR3 runs to 15 residues. Germline V gene lookup returns CDR1 SNHLY and CDR2 FYNNEI. Trimming took 6 bases from V and 6 from J; bases not matched to a gene: 5. The CDR3 spells CASRRTSGSTNEQFF. The CDR3 nucleotides read TGTGCCAGCAGGAGGACTAGCGGGAGTACCAATGAGCAGTTCTTC.

The chain uses TRBV29-1 and TRBJ1-1; possible D gene TRBD1, 5 bases. This CDR3 comprises 16 residues. CDR1 is SQVTM, CDR2 ANQGSEA, per germline. Trimming removed 3 bases at V and 4 bases at J, with 21 bases between. CDR3 amino acids: CSVERAVVGRGTEAFF. DNA of the CDR3: TGCAGCGTTGAGAGGGCGGTAGTGGGGAGGGGCACTGAAGCTTTCTTT.

This sequence joins TRBV5-1 and TRBJ1-2; a possible D gene is TRBD1 (5 bases). Trimming removed 3 bases at V and 4 bases at J, with 22 bases between. CDR3 length: 17 amino acids. CDR1 and CDR2 (germline): SGHRS, YFSETQ. DNA of the CDR3: TGCGCCAGCAGCTCCTCCGGGGGAGGGCGAGGGCTCTATGGCTACACCTTC. It codes for CASSSSGGGRGLYGYTF.